These 21 T cell receptor beta chains share one sample of origin, sequenced in a study of vaccination and CD4 T cells after COVID-19. Described treatment: roughly 10-day PBMC culture with coronavirus spike peptide pools or control peptides (ViraFEST assay). Which antigens these TCRs recognize remains unknown. Oncomine TCR Beta short-read sequencing was applied to DNA from cultured CD4+ T cells. Each CDR3 protein is one row after TCRdb ran MiXCR on the PCR reads. The sample shows 10,000 to 11,000 distinct CDR3 sequences, roughly 26% of them seen only once. This material consisted of CD4+ T cells from blood, cultured in vitro, taken after SARS-CoV-2 vaccination. Every receptor here comes from a human donor who had recovered from COVID-19.

The genes are TRBV7-9 and TRBJ1-1; a weak D match, TRBD1 (6 bases). The ends were cut back, 2 bases at V and 7 bases at J, with 17 bases in the middle. The germline V gene has CDR1 SEHNR and CDR2 FQNEAQ (reference sequence). The CDR3 is 15 residues long. Here the CDR3 DNA reads TGTGCCAGCAGCTTATTGGGCCAGGGGAGAGATGAAGCTTTCTTT. Amino acid sequence: CASSLLGQGRDEAFF.

This clonotype is medium-sized (0.01 to 0.1%) in the sample. This chain uses TRBV7-9 with TRBJ1-2, with D uncertain. Germline CDR1 SEHNR, CDR2 FQNEAQ (reference sequence). The CDR3 runs to 12 residues. Trimming stripped 4 bases from V and 7 bases from J, with 10 bases between. DNA of the CDR3: TGTGCCAGCAGCTCCTTAATCAGTGGCTACACCTTC. Protein: CASSSLISGYTF.

The rearrangement joins TRBV7-9 to TRBJ1-6, with D uncertain. V gave up 5 bases and J gave up 12 bases, with 14 bases separating them. Germline assignment: CDR1 SEHNR and CDR2 FQNEAQ (reference sequence). The CDR3 consists of 13 residues. DNA of the CDR3: TGTGCCAGCAGCCTGGTCCGTTCCGAACCCCTCCACTTT. Protein product: CASSLVRSEPLHF.

This chain joins TRBV6-1 and TRBJ1-6; the D is unclear. V lost 10 bases, J lost 11 bases, and 24 bases lay in between. Germline loops: CDR1 MNHNS, CDR2 SASEGT. CDR3 length: 15 residues. The chain's CDR3 is CATLLSPQARTPLHF. For the CDR3, the DNA is TGTGCCACCCTGCTATCCCCGCAGGCACGGACACCCCTCCACTTT.

In its sample, this clonotype ranks as medium-sized. V and J are TRBV20-1 and TRBJ1-5, with unresolved D. Germline loops: CDR1 DFQATT, CDR2 SNEGSKA (reference sequence). Between the trimmed V and J ends, which lost 4 bases and 4 bases, there was a span of 14 bases. This CDR3 has 14 amino acids. The CDR3 sequence: CSAILGGSNQPQHF. The CDR3 DNA is TGCAGTGCTATTCTGGGCGGGAGTAATCAGCCCCAGCATTTT.

This sequence joins TRBV2 and TRBJ2-7, with 7 nucleotides matching TRBD2. The CDR3 covers 14 residues. The ends lost 8 bases at V and 2 bases at J; junction bases unmatched: 9. Germline-derived CDR1 and CDR2 are SNHLY and FYNNEI. CDR3 amino acids: CASVHGRGTYEQYF. In DNA, the CDR3 is TGTGCCAGCGTTCATGGGAGGGGCACCTACGAGCAGTACTTC.

The chain uses TRBV20-1 and TRBJ2-1, with 11 bases fitting TRBD2. Germline V CDR1 and CDR2: DFQATT, SNEGSKA (reference sequence). The trim removed 2 bases at V and 8 bases at J, leaving 14 bases unmatched. CDR3 length equals 17 residues. In DNA, the CDR3 is TGCAGTGCTAGACCCCTCCATAGCGGGAGGGCCTCTGATGAGCAGTTCTTC. Residues: CSARPLHSGRASDEQFF.

This clonotype turned up a few times. This sequence joins TRBV20-1 and TRBJ2-1; 9 bases agree with TRBD2. The V gene's germline CDR1 is DFQATT and CDR2 SNEGSKA (reference sequence). J lost 10 bases, V lost 2 bases, and 9 bases had no gene match. The CDR3 totals 14 residues. As DNA, the CDR3 is TGCAGTGCTAGACGCCCAGCGGGAGGCGAAGAGCAGTTCTTC. Protein product: CSARRPAGGEEQFF.

By sample fraction, this clonotype is large. The chain recombines TRBV20-1 with TRBJ1-6; D is perhaps TRBD1 (6 bases). V lost 6 bases and J lost 0, with 12 bases in between. This CDR3 is 15 amino acids long. Germline-derived CDR1 and CDR2 are DFQATT and SNEGSKA (reference sequence). The CDR3 nucleotides read TGCAGTGCGATTAGGGGGACCTCCTATAATTCACCCCTCCACTTT. This sequence encodes CSAIRGTSYNSPLHF.

CDR3 residues: CASSMGWVNTEAFF. In DNA form, the CDR3 reads TGTGCCAGTAGTATGGGATGGGTGAACACTGAAGCTTTCTTT. This sequence joins TRBV19 and TRBJ1-1; D is uncertain. V was pared by 3 bases and J by 0 bases, with 8 bases between. The V gene's germline CDR1 is LNHDA and CDR2 SQIVND (reference sequence). The CDR3 has 14 amino acids.

The chain uses TRBV28 and TRBJ1-6; D gene uncertain. The length of the CDR3 is 15 residues. V was cut by 5 bases and J by 6 bases, with 14 bases left in between. CDR1 and CDR2 from the germline V gene are MDHEN and SYDVKM. CDR3 sequence reads: CASSPSRAGNSPLHF. CDR3 in DNA: TGTGCCAGCAGTCCTTCTCGGGCTGGTAATTCACCCCTCCACTTT.

The chain is built from TRBV19 and TRBJ1-5, with D possibly TRBD1 on 6 matching bases. The V end lost 9 bases, the J end lost 1 base, and 16 bases lay between the germline ends. This CDR3 contains 15 residues. In germline, CDR1 is LNHDA, CDR2 SQIVND (reference sequence). As DNA, the CDR3 is TGTGCCAGCAGCTGGAGGGGGGTGAGCAATCAGCCCCAGCATTTT. Amino acid sequence: CASSWRGVSNQPQHF.

This clonotype appeared a few times. V and J are TRBV20-1 and TRBJ2-1; possibly TRBD1 or TRBD2 for D (5 bases each). From germline, CDR1 is DFQATT and CDR2 SNEGSKA (reference sequence). CDR3 length equals 17 residues. CDR3: CPPSARDGMGVYNEQFF. CDR3 nucleotide sequence: TGCCCACCGTCAGCGAGGGATGGGATGGGGGTCTACAATGAGCAGTTCTTC.

The sample holds a few counts of this clonotype. This sequence joins TRBV6-1 and TRBJ2-7, with 7 bases matching TRBD1. This CDR3 has 13 residues. Per germline, CDR1 MNHNS and CDR2 SASEGT. Germline trimming cut 10 bases from V and 3 bases from J; bases unmatched to any gene: 9. The CDR3 region is CAIQPGQNYEQYF. CDR3 nucleotide sequence: TGTGCCATCCAACCGGGACAGAACTACGAGCAGTACTTC.

The chain uses TRBV6-5 and TRBJ2-7, with D perhaps matching TRBD1 or TRBD2 (7 bases each). The length of the CDR3 is 17 residues. V lost 2 bases, J lost 4 bases, and 21 bases lay in between. CDR1 is MNHEY, CDR2 SVGAGI, per germline. This CDR3 is CASSYAVGAGGVYEQYF. CDR3 sequence (DNA): TGTGCCAGCAGTTACGCTGTGGGGGCAGGGGGGGTTTACGAGCAGTACTTC.

The rearrangement links TRBV20-1 to TRBJ2-2; D is perhaps TRBD2 (5 bases). Germline values: CDR1 DFQATT, CDR2 SNEGSKA (reference sequence). V lost 3 bases, J lost 0 bases, and 8 bases lay in between. CDR3 length: 14 amino acids. The CDR3 DNA reads TGCAGTGCTAGTAGCGTTACGAACACCGGGGAGCTGTTTTTT. This codes for CSASSVTNTGELFF.

In its sample, this clonotype was seen a few times. The V gene is TRBV6-5, the J gene TRBJ2-7; no reliable D call. Germline values: CDR1 MNHEY, CDR2 SVGAGI. Trimming left V 0 bases short and J 1 base short, with 10 bases between. This CDR3 has 15 amino acids. The DNA of the CDR3 is TGTGCCAGCAGTTACTCTTTGGTAGGATCCTACGAGCAGTACTTC. It codes for CASSYSLVGSYEQYF.

The V gene is TRBV4-1, the J gene TRBJ2-7, with 10 bases aligning to TRBD2. Looked up from germline, CDR1 is MGHRA and CDR2 is YSYEKL. CDR3 length: 18 residues. Losses at the gene ends were 2 bases for V and 0 bases for J; bases not matched to a gene: 10. In DNA, the CDR3 is TGCGCCAGCAGCCAACTCCCCCTCACTAGCGGGGCCTCCTACGAGCAGTACTTC. Protein product: CASSQLPLTSGASYEQYF.

This sequence joins TRBV20-1 and TRBJ2-6; perhaps TRBD1 as D (6 bases). The CDR3 sequence is 15 residues long. Trimming stripped 0 bases from V and 3 bases from J, with 9 bases between. Germline lookup yields CDR1 DFQATT and CDR2 SNEGSKA (reference sequence). The CDR3 is CSAREGASGANVLTF. The CDR3 DNA follows: TGCAGTGCTAGAGAGGGGGCGAGTGGGGCCAACGTCCTGACTTTC.

The chain combines TRBV11-3 with TRBJ2-1, with 7 bases lining up with TRBD2. J was trimmed by 5 bases and V by 10 bases; bases with no gene match: 8. Germline values: CDR1 SGHNT, CDR2 YENEEA. This CDR3 has 13 amino acids. As DNA, the CDR3 is TGTGCCACGATGGGAGGGGAAAACAATGAGCAGTTCTTC. Translating gives CATMGGENNEQFF. The whole variable domain, remainder taken from reference TRBV11-3 and TRBJ2-1, is EAGVVQSPRYKIIEKKQPVAFWCNPISGHNTLYWYLQNLGQGPELLIRYENEEAVDDSQLPKDRFSAERLKGVDSTLKIQPAELGDSAVYLCATMGGENNEQFFGPGTRLTVL.

The table lists this clonotype with a few counts. The chain combines TRBV28 with TRBJ1-1; no clear D gene. Trimming took off 7 bases at V and 0 bases at J, with 15 bases between the two ends. CDR3 length: 15 residues. Germline V gene data show CDR1 as MDHEN and CDR2 as SYDVKM. CDR3 sequence (DNA): TGTGCCAGCACCCCGTTTAGGCAGATGAACACTGAAGCTTTCTTT. It encodes CASTPFRQMNTEAFF.